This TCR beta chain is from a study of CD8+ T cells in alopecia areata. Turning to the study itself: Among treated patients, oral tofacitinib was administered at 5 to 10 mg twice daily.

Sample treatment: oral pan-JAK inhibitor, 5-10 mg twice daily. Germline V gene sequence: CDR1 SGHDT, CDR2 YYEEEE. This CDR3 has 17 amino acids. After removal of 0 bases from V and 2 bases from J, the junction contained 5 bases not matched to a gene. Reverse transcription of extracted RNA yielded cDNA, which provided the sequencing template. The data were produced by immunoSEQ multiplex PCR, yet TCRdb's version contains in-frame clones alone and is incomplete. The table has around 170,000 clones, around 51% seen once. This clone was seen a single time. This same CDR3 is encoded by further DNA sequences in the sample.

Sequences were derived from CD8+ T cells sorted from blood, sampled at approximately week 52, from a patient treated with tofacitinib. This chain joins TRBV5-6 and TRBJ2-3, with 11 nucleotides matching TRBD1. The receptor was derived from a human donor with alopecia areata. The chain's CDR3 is CASSLAGTGGSTDTQYF. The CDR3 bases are TGTGCCAGCAGCTTGGCTGGGACAGGGGGATCCACAGATACGCAGTATTTT. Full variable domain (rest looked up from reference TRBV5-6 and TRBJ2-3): DAGVTQSPTHLIKTRGQQVTLRCSPKSGHDTVSWYQQALGQGPQFIFQYYEEEERQRGNFPDRFSGHQFPNYSSELNVNALLLGDSALYLCASSLAGTGGSTDTQYFGPGTRLTVL.